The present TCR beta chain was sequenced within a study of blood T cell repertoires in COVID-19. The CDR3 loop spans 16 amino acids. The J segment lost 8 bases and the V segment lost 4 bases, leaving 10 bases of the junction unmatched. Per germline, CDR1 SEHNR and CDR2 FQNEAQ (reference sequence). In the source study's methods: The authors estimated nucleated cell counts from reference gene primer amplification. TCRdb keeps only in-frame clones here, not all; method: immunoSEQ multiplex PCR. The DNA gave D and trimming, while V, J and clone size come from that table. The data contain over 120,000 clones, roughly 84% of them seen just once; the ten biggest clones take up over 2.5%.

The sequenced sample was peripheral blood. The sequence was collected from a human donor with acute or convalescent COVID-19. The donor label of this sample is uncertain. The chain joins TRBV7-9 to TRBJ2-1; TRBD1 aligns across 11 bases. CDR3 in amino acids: CASSSNVGQGADEQFF. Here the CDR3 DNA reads TGTGCCAGCAGCTCCAACGTCGGACAGGGGGCCGATGAGCAGTTCTTC.